This T cell receptor beta chain was sequenced for a study of blood T cell repertoires in COVID-19. Study in general: Acute-phase and convalescent COVID-19 samples originated in the United States, Italy and Spain. T cells, B-cell-depleted T cells, or PBMCs supplied cDNA or gDNA.

This CDR3 comprises 15 residues. V lost 6 bases and J 3 bases, leaving 18 bases between the germline ends. Germline assignment: CDR1 MDHEN and CDR2 SYDVKM. The authors' processing: By means of reference gene primer amplification, nucleated cell counts were estimated. Method: immunoSEQ multiplex PCR; TCRdb's copy keeps in-frame clones and lacks some. D and trimming were read from the DNA, whereas the V and J calls and clone size are those reported in that table. Found here are just over 650,000 clones, just under 90% of them singletons; the top ten hold around 0.3%. The receptor comes from a woman aged 18-30 years with acute or convalescent COVID-19. The sequenced sample consisted of peripheral blood. The chain employs TRBV28 and TRBJ2-7; D possibly corresponds to TRBD1 (6 bases). The CDR3 here is CASSPHRVVNYEQYF. The CDR3 bases are TGTGCCAGCAGCCCACACAGGGTGGTAAACTACGAGCAGTACTTC.